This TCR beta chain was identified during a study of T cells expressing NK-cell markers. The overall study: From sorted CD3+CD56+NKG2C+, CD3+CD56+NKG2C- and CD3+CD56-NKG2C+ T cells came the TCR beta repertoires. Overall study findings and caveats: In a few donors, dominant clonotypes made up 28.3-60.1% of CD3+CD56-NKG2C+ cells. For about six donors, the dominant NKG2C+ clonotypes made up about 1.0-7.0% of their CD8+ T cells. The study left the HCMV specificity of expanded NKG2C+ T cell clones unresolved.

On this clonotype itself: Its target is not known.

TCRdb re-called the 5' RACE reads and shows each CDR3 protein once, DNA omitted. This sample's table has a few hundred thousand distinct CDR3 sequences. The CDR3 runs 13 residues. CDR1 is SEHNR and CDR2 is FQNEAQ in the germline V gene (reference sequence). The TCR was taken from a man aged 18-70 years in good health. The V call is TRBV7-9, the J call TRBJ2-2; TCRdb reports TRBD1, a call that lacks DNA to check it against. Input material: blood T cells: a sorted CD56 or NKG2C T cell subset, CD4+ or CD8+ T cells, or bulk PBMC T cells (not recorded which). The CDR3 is CATRGQGTGELFF. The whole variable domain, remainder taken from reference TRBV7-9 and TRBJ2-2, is DTGVSQNPRHKITKRGQNVTFRCDPISEHNRLYWYRQTLGQGPEFLTYFQNEAQLEKSRLLSDRFSAERPKGSFSTLEIQRTEQGDSAMYLCATRGQGTGELFFGEGSRLTVL.